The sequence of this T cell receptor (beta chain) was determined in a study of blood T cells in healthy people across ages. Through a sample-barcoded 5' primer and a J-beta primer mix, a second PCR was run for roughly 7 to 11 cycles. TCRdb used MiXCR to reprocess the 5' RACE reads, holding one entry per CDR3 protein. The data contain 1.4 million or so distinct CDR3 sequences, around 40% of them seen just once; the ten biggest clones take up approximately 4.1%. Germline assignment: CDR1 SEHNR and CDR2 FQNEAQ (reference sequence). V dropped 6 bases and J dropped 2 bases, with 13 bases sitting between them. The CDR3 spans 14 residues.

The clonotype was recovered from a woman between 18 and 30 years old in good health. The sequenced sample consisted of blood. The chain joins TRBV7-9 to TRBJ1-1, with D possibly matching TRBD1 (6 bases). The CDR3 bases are TGTGCCAGCAGTAGGGGGTTCCTAAACACTGAAGCTTTCTTT. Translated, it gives CASSRGFLNTEAFF.